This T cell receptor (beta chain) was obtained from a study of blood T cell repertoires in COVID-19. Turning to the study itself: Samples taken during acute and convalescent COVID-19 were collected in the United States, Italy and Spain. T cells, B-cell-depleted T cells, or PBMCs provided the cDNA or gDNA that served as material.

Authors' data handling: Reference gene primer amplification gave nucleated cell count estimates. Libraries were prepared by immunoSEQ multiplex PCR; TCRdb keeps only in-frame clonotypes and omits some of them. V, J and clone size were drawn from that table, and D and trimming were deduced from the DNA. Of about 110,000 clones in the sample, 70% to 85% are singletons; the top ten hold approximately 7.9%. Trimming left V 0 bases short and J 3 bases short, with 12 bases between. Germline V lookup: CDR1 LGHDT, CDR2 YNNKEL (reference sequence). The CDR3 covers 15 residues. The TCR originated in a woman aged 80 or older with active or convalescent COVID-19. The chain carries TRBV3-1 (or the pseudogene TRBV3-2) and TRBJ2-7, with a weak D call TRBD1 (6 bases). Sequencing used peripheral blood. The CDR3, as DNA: TGTGCCAGCAGCCAAGATGACACAGGGAACTACGAGCAGTACTTC. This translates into CASSQDDTGNYEQYF.